One and the same sample provided the 21 T cell receptor beta chains below, sequenced in a study of blood T cell repertoires in COVID-19. Data came from immunoSEQ multiplex PCR; TCRdb stores just in-frame clones and leaves some out. The sample carries a few hundred thousand clones, about nine tenths recorded once. Sequencing was carried out using peripheral blood. These receptors came from a woman aged 25 to 39 with active or convalescent COVID-19.

The rearrangement links TRBV30 to TRBJ1-2; a possible D gene is TRBD1 (5 bases). The germline V gene has CDR1 GTSNPN and CDR2 SVGIG (reference sequence). V was trimmed by 3 bases and J by 4 bases, leaving 9 bases between them. The CDR3 has 12 residues. CDR3 coding DNA: TGTGCCTGGAGCACAGGAGTCTATGGCTACACCTTC. Encoded protein: CAWSTGVYGYTF. Based on the CDR3 plus reference TRBV30 and TRBJ1-2, the full variable domain is SQTIHQWPATLVQPVGSPLSLECTVEGTSNPNLYWYRQAAGRGLQLLFYSVGIGQISSEVPQNLSASRPQDRQFILSSKKLLLSDSGFYLCAWSTGVYGYTFGSGTRLTVV.

V usage is TRBV6-6 and J usage is TRBJ1-5, with TRBD1 matching 7 bases. The CDR3 length is 15 residues. CDR1 MNHNY and CDR2 SVGAGI come from the germline V gene (reference sequence). The J segment lost 2 bases and the V segment lost 5 bases, leaving 6 bases of the junction unmatched. The CDR3 DNA is TGTGCCAGCAGTGCCGAGGGGGCGGGCAATCAGCCCCAGCATTTT. As protein: CASSAEGAGNQPQHF.

The chain joins TRBV5-1 to TRBJ2-3; D possibly corresponds to TRBD2 (6 bases). Germline CDR1 reads SGHRS; CDR2 reads YFSETQ. V was shortened by 0 bases and J by 1 base, with 12 bases between the two germline ends. The CDR3 is made up of 16 amino acids. For the CDR3, the DNA is TGCGCCAGCAGCTTGGGGGCGGGATCCGGCACAGATACGCAGTATTTT. It codes for CASSLGAGSGTDTQYF.

The sample holds a few counts of this clone. V gene TRBV5-1 combines with J gene TRBJ2-3; TRBD1 aligns across 10 bases. From germline, CDR1 is SGHRS and CDR2 YFSETQ. The junction had 7 bases not matched to a gene; V was cut back by 4 bases and J by 5 bases. The CDR3 totals 15 residues. The CDR3 nucleotides read TGCGCCAGCAGCCACGACAGGGGGCCTAGAGATACGCAGTATTTT. Residues: CASSHDRGPRDTQYF. The full variable domain, rest sourced from reference TRBV5-1 and TRBJ2-3, is KAGVTQTPRYLIKTRGQQVTLSCSPISGHRSVSWYQQTPGQGLQFLFEYFSETQRNKGNFPGRFSGRQFSNSRSEMNVSTLELGDSALYLCASSHDRGPRDTQYFGPGTRLTVL.

The chain couples TRBV29-1 to TRBJ2-7; weak D call: TRBD2 (6 bases). In germline, CDR1 is SQVTM, CDR2 ANQGSEA. The CDR3 is made up of 16 amino acids. V shed 4 bases and J shed 2 bases, with 21 bases lying between them. The CDR3 reads CSVGGVSGEGAYEQYF. CDR3 DNA: TGCAGCGTTGGAGGGGTTAGCGGAGAAGGGGCCTACGAGCAGTACTTC.

The chain combines TRBV5-1 with TRBJ1-2; 8 bases match TRBD1. This CDR3 has 13 amino acids. Per germline, CDR1 SGHRS and CDR2 YFSETQ. Trimming cost V 4 bases and J 3 bases; bases outside gene matches: 2. The CDR3 loop is CASSKTGDYGYTF. As DNA, the CDR3 is TGCGCCAGCAGCAAGACAGGGGACTATGGCTACACCTTC.

The chain carries TRBV9 and TRBJ1-2, with 7 bases fitting TRBD1. CDR3 length: 16 residues. Germline V lookup: CDR1 SGDLS, CDR2 YYNGEE. J was trimmed by 3 bases and V by 0 bases; bases with no gene match: 8. CDR3 amino acids: CASSVAFPQGDYGYTF. CDR3 DNA: TGTGCCAGCAGCGTAGCTTTTCCCCAGGGGGACTATGGCTACACCTTC.

This chain links TRBV27 with TRBJ1-2, with TRBD1 matching over 7 bases. The V and J ends lost 2 bases and 7 bases, in that order; junction bases with no gene match: 7. From germline, CDR1 is MNHEY and CDR2 SMNVEV (reference sequence). This CDR3 contains 14 residues. This CDR3 reads CASSLQGGEGGYTF. Written as DNA, the CDR3 is TGTGCCAGCAGTTTACAAGGGGGCGAGGGTGGCTACACCTTC.

V and J are TRBV9 and TRBJ2-3; 7 bases are shared with TRBD2. V dropped 0 bases and J dropped 2; count of bases not matched to a gene: 3. CDR1 and CDR2 (germline): SGDLS, YYNGEE. The CDR3 covers 15 residues. The CDR3 protein is CASSVGAGPTDTQYF. The DNA of the CDR3 is TGTGCCAGCAGCGTAGGAGCGGGGCCCACAGATACGCAGTATTTT.

The genes are TRBV30 and TRBJ2-5, with TRBD2 identical over 9 bases. The CDR3 consists of 14 residues. Germline trimming cut 0 bases from V and 4 bases from J; bases unmatched to any gene: 3. From germline, CDR1 is GTSNPN and CDR2 SVGIG (reference sequence). Written as DNA, the CDR3 is TGTGCCTGGAGTGTTGCACTAGCGGGAGAGACCCAGTACTTC. Its protein product is CAWSVALAGETQYF.

This clone was found once. The chain joins TRBV25-1 to TRBJ2-1, with D hard to call. V was clipped by 6 bases and J by 5 bases, with 5 bases between them. The CDR3 sequence is 11 residues long. Per germline, CDR1 MGHDK and CDR2 SYGVNS. CDR3 in amino acids: CASRYNNEQFF. DNA for the CDR3: TGTGCCAGCAGATACAACAATGAGCAGTTCTTC. Based on the CDR3 plus reference TRBV25-1 and TRBJ2-1, the full variable domain is EADIYQTPRYLVIGTGKKITLECSQTMGHDKMYWYQQDPGMELHLIHYSYGVNSTEKGDLSSESTVSRIRTEHFPLTLESARPSHTSQYLCASRYNNEQFFGPGTRLTVL.

The chain recombines TRBV7-2 with TRBJ2-3, with TRBD2 identical over 7 bases. V lost 4 bases to trimming and J lost 5 bases; unmatched junction nucleotides: 12. This CDR3 region has 16 residues. The germline CDR1 and CDR2 sequences are SGHTA and FQGNSA. CDR3 loop: CASSSTSAQGRDTQYF. The CDR3 bases are TGTGCCAGCAGCTCCACTAGCGCCCAAGGGCGAGATACGCAGTATTTT.

The chain combines TRBV4-2 with TRBJ1-1; D is uncertain. V dropped 0 bases and J dropped 0 bases, with 11 bases sitting between them. Germline-derived CDR1 and CDR2 are LGHNA and YNFKEQ. The CDR3 contains 16 residues. The CDR3 nucleotides read TGTGCCAGCAGCCAAGATGTTACACGGGTGAACACTGAAGCTTTCTTT. Encoded protein: CASSQDVTRVNTEAFF.

This sequence joins TRBV4-3 and TRBJ2-1; D gene ambiguous. Germline V gene lookup returns CDR1 LGHNA and CDR2 YSLEER. V shed 0 bases and J shed 4 bases, with 10 bases lying between them. The CDR3 is 15 amino acids. CDR3 sequence reads: CASSQDPATYNEQFF. CDR3 DNA sequence: TGCGCCAGCAGCCAAGATCCCGCGACTTACAATGAGCAGTTCTTC.

This clone has just a few counts. The rearrangement joins TRBV28 to TRBJ1-2, with 8 bases identical to TRBD1. The CDR3 contains 14 residues. Trimming took 5 bases from V and 4 from J; bases not matched to a gene: 6. Per the germline V gene, CDR1 is MDHEN and CDR2 is SYDVKM. CDR3 sequence (DNA): TGTGCCAGCAGTGGACAGGGTGGTGTCTATGGCTACACCTTC. Residues: CASSGQGGVYGYTF.

V gene TRBV7-9 combines with J gene TRBJ1-4; no reliable D call. Germline CDR1 and CDR2: SEHNR and FQNEAQ (reference sequence). This CDR3 comprises 14 residues. V was cut by 3 bases and J by 1 base, with 6 bases left in between. CDR3: CASSLGRTNEKLFF. DNA of the CDR3: TGTGCCAGCAGCTTGGGGAGAACTAATGAAAAACTGTTTTTT.

As regards this clone: In the same sample, other DNA sequences code for this CDR3. The rearrangement links TRBV11-2 to TRBJ2-1; D is unclear. CDR3 length equals 13 residues. Trimming shortened V by 3 bases and J by 1 base, and 4 bases separated the two germline ends. Germline-derived CDR1 and CDR2 are SGHAT and FQNNGV. The CDR3 loop reads CASSFSSYNEQFF. In DNA form, the CDR3 reads TGTGCCAGCAGCTTCAGTTCCTACAATGAGCAGTTCTTC.

This chain uses TRBV3-1 (or the pseudogene TRBV3-2) with TRBJ2-5; D is unresolved. The CDR3 runs to 17 residues. Trimming cost V 0 bases and J 4 bases, with 18 bases left between them. CDR1 is LGHDT and CDR2 is YNNKEL in the germline V gene (reference sequence). The DNA of the CDR3 is TGTGCCAGCAGCCAAGATTTAGGCGTAGGAACGGGAGAGACCCAGTACTTC. Its protein product is CASSQDLGVGTGETQYF.

The chain combines TRBV5-1 with TRBJ2-3; no definite D call. The CDR3 is 11 residues long. V gave up 4 bases and J gave up 5 bases, with 5 bases separating them. In germline, CDR1 is SGHRS, CDR2 YFSETQ. CDR3 coding DNA: TGCGCCAGCAGCGAACTAGATACGCAGTATTTT. It specifies CASSELDTQYF.

The chain uses TRBV24-1 and TRBJ1-5; possibly TRBD1 for D (5 bases). Trimming pared 1 base from V and 6 bases from J, leaving 12 bases between. CDR1 and CDR2 (germline): KGHDR, SFDVKD. This CDR3 region has 15 residues. The chain's CDR3 is CATSDLWQGVQPQHF. CDR3 nucleotide sequence: TGTGCCACCAGTGATTTATGGCAGGGTGTTCAGCCCCAGCATTTT.

The rearrangement joins TRBV24-1 to TRBJ1-1; 7 nucleotides match TRBD1. The V gene end was trimmed by 3 bases and the J gene end by 0 bases; junction bases not matched to a gene: 3. CDR3 size: 15 residues. CDR1 and CDR2 from the germline V gene are KGHDR and SFDVKD. The CDR3 coding sequence is TGTGCCACCAGTGATGGGGGACAGATGAACACTGAAGCTTTCTTT. It yields the protein CATSDGGQMNTEAFF.